This T cell receptor beta chain is from a study of shared clonotypes between healthy human individuals. Here immunoSEQ multiplex PCR was the method, and the copy in TCRdb shows in-frame clones only, minus some. The sample contains about 1 million clones, under 80% of which appear only once. The CDR3 totals 13 residues. Trimming left V 5 bases short and J 3 bases short, with 10 bases between. The germline V gene has CDR1 SEHNR and CDR2 FQNEAQ (reference sequence). This TCR was recovered from a man in his late teens or twenties in good health. The chain recombines TRBV7-9 with TRBJ1-2; D unresolved. Sequencing input: memory CD4+ T cells sorted from blood. Described subset: CD45RA-negative fraction. In nucleotides, the CDR3 is TGTGCCAGCAGCAACCACGGGGACTATGGCTACACCTTC. Residues: CASSNHGDYGYTF.